The present T cell receptor beta chain was sequenced within a study of spatial heterogeneity in lung cancer. In its sample, this clonotype was seen many times. Antigen unknown. Each TCR cDNA molecule carried a unique molecular identifier. TCRdb analysed the 5' RACE reads with MiXCR anew, one entry per CDR3 protein. This table holds 20,000 to 25,000 distinct CDR3 sequences, 3% to 4% found once. Whole-study findings and limits: Ubiquitous expanded tumor TCRs showed up in blood more at resection than follow-up.

Specified time point: sample taken at primary tumor resection. Researchers sequenced whole RNA taken from tumor, nontumor lung or frozen PBMC without sorting. The sequencing here drew on PBMCs, taken at surgery. The sequence was collected from a female donor with early-stage non-small cell lung cancer.

The CDR3 sequence: CASSLGTTSSYNEQFF. The CDR3 nucleotides read TGTGCCAGCAGCTTGGGGACAACTAGCTCCTACAATGAGCAGTTCTTC. V and J are TRBV5-4 and TRBJ2-1; D tentatively reads TRBD1 or TRBD2 (5 bases each). V lost 0 bases to trimming and J lost 0 bases, with 10 bases between them. Germline values: CDR1 SGHNT, CDR2 YYREEE (reference sequence). The CDR3 contains 16 residues.